The TCR beta chain described here comes from a study of blood T cells in healthy people across ages. Using a J-beta primer mix together with a sample-barcoded 5' primer, a second PCR was run for about 6 to 12 cycles. TCRdb used MiXCR to reprocess the 5' RACE reads, holding one entry per CDR3 protein. Among over 600,000 distinct CDR3 sequences listed, about 45% were seen once. Germline values: CDR1 SGHRS, CDR2 YFSETQ. The CDR3 covers 15 residues. The V gene end was trimmed by 3 bases and the J gene end by 4 bases; junction bases not matched to a gene: 5. Sequencing used blood. The chain employs TRBV5-1 and TRBJ2-2, with 8 bases that match TRBD1. The receptor's source is a man older than 75 in good health. For the CDR3, the DNA is TGCGCCAGCAGCTCAGACAGGGGTGCCACCGGGGAGCTGTTTTTT. As protein: CASSSDRGATGELFF.